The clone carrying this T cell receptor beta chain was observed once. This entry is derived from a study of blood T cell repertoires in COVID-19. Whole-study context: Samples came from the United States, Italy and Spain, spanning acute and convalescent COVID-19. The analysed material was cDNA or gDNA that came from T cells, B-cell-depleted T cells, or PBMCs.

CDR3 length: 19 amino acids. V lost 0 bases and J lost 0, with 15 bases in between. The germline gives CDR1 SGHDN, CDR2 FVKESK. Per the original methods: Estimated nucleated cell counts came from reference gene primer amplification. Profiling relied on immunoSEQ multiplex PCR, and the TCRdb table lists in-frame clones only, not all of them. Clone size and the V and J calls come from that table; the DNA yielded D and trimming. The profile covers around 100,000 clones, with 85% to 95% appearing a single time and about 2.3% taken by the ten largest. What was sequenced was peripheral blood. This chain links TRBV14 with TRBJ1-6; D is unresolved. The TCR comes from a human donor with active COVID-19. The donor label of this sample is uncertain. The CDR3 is CASSQDPVDGSSYNSPLHF. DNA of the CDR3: TGTGCCAGCAGCCAAGATCCGGTGGACGGGAGCTCCTATAATTCACCCCTCCACTTT.